The rows below give T cell receptor beta chains drawn from one sample of a study of long-term antiretroviral therapy in people with HIV. The protocol was immunoSEQ multiplex PCR, while the TCRdb copy is restricted to in-frame clones and leaves out a portion. The data contain about 17,000 clones, about nine tenths of them singletons. The specimen comprised unsorted PBMCs, sampled 0.6 years after starting antiretroviral therapy. These receptors all come from a woman between 40 and 50 years old with HIV. Each CDR3 is given with its conserved first and last residue. D genes are given only for firm matches. The size entry is marked missing in some rows and otherwise reads once, few, many or a size class.

cdr3_aa,cdr3_nt,d_call,v_call,clone_size,j_call
CASSALTGGYTEAFF,TGTGCCAGCAGCGCGTTAACAGGGGGCTATACTGAAGCTTTCTTT,TRBD1,TRBV9,NA,TRBJ1-1
CASSPSGQGESGYTF,TGTGCCAGCTCACCATCGGGACAGGGAGAGTCTGGCTACACCTTC,TRBD1,TRBV18,NA,TRBJ1-2
CAWSVPGYGYTF,TGTGCCTGGAGTGTACCCGGTTATGGCTACACCTTC,NA,TRBV30,NA,TRBJ1-2
CASSPFQGTEGETQYF,TGTGCCAGCTCACCATTTCAGGGCACCGAGGGGGAGACCCAGTACTTC,NA,TRBV18,NA,TRBJ2-5
CASSLEGGQRGFGTDTQYF,TGCGCCAGCAGCTTGGAAGGAGGCCAGCGGGGATTCGGCACAGATACGCAGTATTTT,TRBD2,TRBV5-1,once,TRBJ2-3
CSAGSGGETQYF,TGCAGCGCCGGCTCTGGGGGGGAGACCCAGTACTTC,NA,TRBV29-1,NA,TRBJ2-5
CASSELPGQNSPLHF,TGTGCCAGCAGTGAATTACCAGGCCAAAATTCACCCCTCCACTTT,NA,TRBV6-1,NA,TRBJ1-6
CASKTVGANEKLFF,TGTGCCAGCAAGACAGTTGGGGCTAATGAAAAACTGTTTTTT,NA,TRBV2,NA,TRBJ1-4
CASSSRAKVYEQYF,TGTGCCAGCTCCTCGAGGGCAAAAGTTTACGAGCAGTACTTC,NA,TRBV11-2,NA,TRBJ2-7
CASSLWGYTEAFF,TGTGCCAGCAGTTTGTGGGGGTACACTGAAGCTTTCTTT,NA,TRBV27,NA,TRBJ1-1
CASSMVGTGSNQPQHF,TGTGCCAGTAGTATGGTTGGGACAGGGAGCAATCAGCCCCAGCATTTT,TRBD1,TRBV19,NA,TRBJ1-5
CASRSAEVRSRLFF,TGTGCCAGCAGGAGTGCCGAAGTAAGGTCCAGACTGTTTTTT,NA,TRBV27,NA,TRBJ1-4
CASSQVDSPRGGYTF,TGCGCCAGCAGCCAAGTGGACAGTCCCAGGGGAGGCTACACCTTC,NA,TRBV4-3,NA,TRBJ1-2
CASSGIGGGGTGELFF,TGCGCCAGCAGCGGCATAGGAGGGGGGGGCACCGGGGAGCTGTTTTTT,NA,TRBV5-1,NA,TRBJ2-2
CASSGTRGGPDEQYF,TGCGCCAGCAGCGGCACCCGGGGAGGGCCCGACGAGCAGTACTTC,TRBD2,TRBV5-1,NA,TRBJ2-7
CASTSTGGDGYTF,TGTGCCAGTACCTCCACAGGGGGAGATGGCTACACCTTC,TRBD1,TRBV19,NA,TRBJ1-2
CASSLGSGGPRRETQYF,TGTGCCAGCAGCTTAGGCTCGGGGGGGCCGCGAAGAGAGACCCAGTACTTC,TRBD2,TRBV7-9,NA,TRBJ2-5
CASSPMAGGPYEQYF,TGTGCCAGCAGCCCGATGGCGGGGGGGCCCTACGAGCAGTACTTC,TRBD2,TRBV7-3,NA,TRBJ2-7
CASSQDWTGWMWTEAFF,TGTGCCAGCAGCCAAGATTGGACAGGATGGATGTGGACTGAAGCTTTCTTT,TRBD1,TRBV14,NA,TRBJ1-1
CASSLLRGLNTEAFF,TGTGCCAGCAGTTTATTGCGGGGGTTGAACACTGAAGCTTTCTTT,NA,TRBV27,NA,TRBJ1-1
CASSLDRGSNYGYTF,TGTGCCAGCTCCCTCGACAGGGGGAGTAACTATGGCTACACCTTC,TRBD1,TRBV18,NA,TRBJ1-2
CASSQQAAGYGYTF,TGCGCCAGCAGCCAGCAGGCGGCGGGCTATGGCTACACCTTC,NA,TRBV4-3,once,TRBJ1-2
CASSPLRTGGNTEAFF,TGTGCCAGCTCACCATTACGGACAGGGGGGAACACTGAAGCTTTCTTT,TRBD1,TRBV18,once,TRBJ1-1
CASSQELGSPNQPQHF,TGCGCCAGCAGCCAAGAGTTAGGTTCCCCCAATCAGCCCCAGCATTTT,NA,TRBV4-1,NA,TRBJ1-5
CAWGTKGARGYTF,TGTGCCTGGGGTACAAAGGGGGCGCGCGGCTACACCTTC,TRBD1,TRBV30,NA,TRBJ1-2
CASSLGGHYSTDTQYF,TGTGCCAGCAGCTTAGGAGGGCACTATAGCACAGATACGCAGTATTTT,NA,TRBV13,NA,TRBJ2-3
CASSFPQGGMGYTF,TGTGCCAGCAGCTTCCCGCAGGGAGGAATGGGCTACACCTTC,NA,TRBV5-4,few,TRBJ1-2
CASSNSRGGLETQYF,TGTGCCAGCAGCAACTCCCGGGGGGGCCTAGAGACCCAGTACTTC,TRBD2,TRBV13,few,TRBJ2-5
CATSSQGGEPITDTQYF,TGTGCCACCAGCAGCCAAGGGGGGGAGCCAATCACAGATACGCAGTATTTT,NA,TRBV15,few,TRBJ2-3
CASSPRGQGVTYNEQFF,TGTGCCAGCAGCCCTCGAGGGCAGGGGGTAACCTACAATGAGCAGTTCTTC,TRBD1,TRBV7-9,once,TRBJ2-1
CASSPVDRGVSGELFF,TGTGCCAGCTCACCGGTCGACAGGGGCGTGTCCGGGGAGCTGTTTTTT,TRBD1,TRBV18,once,TRBJ2-2
CASNLQGVSNYGYTF,TGCGCCAGCAATTTGCAGGGAGTCTCTAACTATGGCTACACCTTC,NA,TRBV5-1,NA,TRBJ1-2
CASKGPLNTEAFF,TGTGCCAGCAAGGGACCCCTGAACACTGAAGCTTTCTTT,NA,TRBV18,NA,TRBJ1-1
CASSQDPPGRDYNSPLHF,TGCGCCAGCAGCCAAGATCCCCCGGGACGAGATTATAATTCACCCCTCCACTTT,NA,TRBV4-3,NA,TRBJ1-6
CASSCSHPDRCNQPQHF,TGTGCCAGCAGCTGCAGCCATCCGGACAGATGCAATCAGCCCCAGCATTTT,NA,TRBV5-7,NA,TRBJ1-5
CASSRSATGDYGYTF,TGCGCCAGCAGCAGAAGTGCGACAGGGGACTATGGCTACACCTTC,TRBD1,TRBV4-1,NA,TRBJ1-2
CASASVEDGELFF,TGTGCCAGCGCCTCAGTAGAGGACGGGGAGCTGTTTTTT,NA,TRBV2,NA,TRBJ2-2
CAWSVGSGQPQHF,TGTGCCTGGAGTGTGGGTTCGGGTCAGCCCCAGCATTTT,NA,TRBV30,NA,TRBJ1-5
CASSLGVTEAFF,TGTGCCAGCTCACTAGGGGTTACTGAAGCTTTCTTT,NA,TRBV18,NA,TRBJ1-1
CASSRRVGQGGTGELFF,TGTGCCAGCAGTCGACGCGTTGGACAGGGAGGAACCGGGGAGCTGTTTTTT,TRBD1,TRBV27,NA,TRBJ2-2
CASSPQPRGGPSTDTQYF,TGTGCCAGCTCCCCTCAACCCCGAGGGGGTCCTAGCACAGATACGCAGTATTTT,NA,TRBV18,NA,TRBJ2-3
CASSTDGNQPQHF,TGTGCCAGCAGCACTGACGGGAATCAGCCCCAGCATTTT,NA,TRBV7-2,NA,TRBJ1-5
CASSFTGTWGYGYTF,TGTGCCAGCAGCTTCACCGGGACATGGGGCTATGGCTACACCTTC,NA,TRBV2,once,TRBJ1-2
CASSTGQGSNQPQHF,TGTGCCAGCAGCACGGGACAGGGGAGCAATCAGCCCCAGCATTTT,TRBD1,TRBV7-9,NA,TRBJ1-5